Listed below are T cell receptor beta chains from one sample, sequenced in a study of lymphopenia after photon versus proton radiotherapy. The assay was immunoSEQ multiplex PCR, and TCRdb's table has in-frame clones only and misses some. The sample records under 70,000 clones, roughly 90% being singletons. The material sequenced was peripheral blood, taken from a patient treated with photon-based radiotherapy. These receptors were taken from a woman in her 40s with cholangiocarcinoma. CDR3s include the opening cysteine and the closing phenylalanine or tryptophan. The order of the fields is clone size, J gene, D gene, V gene, CDR3 protein, CDR3 DNA. D genes are given only for firm matches. The size of a clone is reported for some rows only, either as once, few or many, or as a class for expanded clones.

size: .
J: TRBJ2-7
D: TRBD1
V: TRBV5-4
CDR3: CASSQLPGQGPNEQYF
DNA: TGTGCCAGCAGCCAGCTTCCGGGACAGGGCCCCAACGAGCAGTACTTC

size: .
J: TRBJ2-1
D: .
V: TRBV19
CDR3: CASSNSPGNEQFF
DNA: TGTGCCAGTAGTAACTCGCCTGGGAATGAGCAGTTCTTC

size: .
J: TRBJ2-2
D: TRBD1
V: TRBV5-4
CDR3: CASSLTGTANTGELFF
DNA: TGTGCCAGCAGCTTGACCGGGACAGCGAACACCGGGGAGCTGTTTTTT

size: .
J: TRBJ1-2
D: .
V: TRBV5-1
CDR3: CASSPGQVLGGYTF
DNA: TGCGCCAGCAGCCCTGGGCAGGTCCTGGGGGGCTACACCTTC

size: .
J: TRBJ2-7
D: .
V: TRBV30
CDR3: CAWRRLDEQYF
DNA: TGTGCCTGGAGGAGGTTGGACGAGCAGTACTTC

size: .
J: TRBJ2-7
D: .
V: TRBV6-1
CDR3: CASRLTGTTASEQYF
DNA: TGTGCCAGCAGGCTCACCGGGACGACGGCCAGCGAGCAGTACTTC

size: .
J: TRBJ2-3
D: TRBD2
V: TRBV19
CDR3: CASSTPLAGGLITDTQYF
DNA: TGTGCCAGTAGTACCCCGCTAGCGGGGGGGCTGATCACAGATACGCAGTATTTT

size: .
J: TRBJ2-5
D: TRBD1
V: TRBV19
CDR3: CASRNGWGTGKGQREETQYF
DNA: TGTGCCAGCCGAAATGGATGGGGGACAGGGAAAGGCCAGCGGGAAGAGACCCAGTACTTC

size: .
J: TRBJ1-1
D: .
V: TRBV4-3
CDR3: CASSQDRGLTEAFF
DNA: TGCGCCAGCAGCCAAGATCGGGGACTTACTGAAGCTTTCTTT

size: .
J: TRBJ1-5
D: .
V: TRBV28
CDR3: CASSLFLSNRGNQPQHF
DNA: TGTGCCAGCAGTTTATTTTTGTCCAACAGGGGCAATCAGCCCCAGCATTTT

size: .
J: TRBJ1-1
D: .
V: TRBV11-2
CDR3: CASSWGTEAFF
DNA: TGTGCCAGCAGCTGGGGCACTGAAGCTTTCTTT

size: once
J: TRBJ2-2
D: .
V: TRBV7-2
CDR3: CASSLRAGELFF
DNA: TGTGCCAGCAGCTTAAGGGCCGGGGAGCTGTTTTTT

size: .
J: TRBJ2-1
D: .
V: TRBV6-6
CDR3: CASSSGQPYNEQFF
DNA: TGTGCCAGCAGTTCAGGACAGCCCTACAATGAGCAGTTCTTC

size: .
J: TRBJ2-7
D: TRBD1
V: TRBV28
CDR3: CASSLGQVFYEQYF
DNA: TGTGCCAGCAGTTTGGGACAGGTTTTCTACGAGCAGTACTTC

size: .
J: TRBJ1-5
D: .
V: TRBV19
CDR3: CASSIVRGSQPQHF
DNA: TGTGCCAGTAGTATAGTGAGGGGTAGCCAGCCCCAGCATTTT

size: .
J: TRBJ1-6
D: .
V: TRBV10-3
CDR3: CAISESTGSTNSPLHF
DNA: TGTGCCATCAGTGAGTCGACAGGATCTACAAATTCACCCCTCCACTTT

size: .
J: TRBJ1-1
D: .
V: TRBV18
CDR3: CASSPRLQNTEAFF
DNA: TGTGCCAGCTCACCGAGGTTGCAGAACACTGAAGCTTTCTTT

size: .
J: TRBJ1-2
D: .
V: TRBV5-1
CDR3: CASSYDRLGRGYTF
DNA: TGCGCCAGCAGCTATGACAGGCTCGGAAGGGGCTACACCTTC

size: .
J: TRBJ2-7
D: TRBD2
V: TRBV28
CDR3: CASTPRASGLTYEQYF
DNA: TGTGCCAGCACCCCAAGGGCTAGCGGATTAACCTACGAGCAGTACTTC

size: .
J: TRBJ2-7
D: .
V: TRBV6-5
CDR3: CASSWGRGLEQYF
DNA: TGTGCCAGCAGTTGGGGGAGGGGGCTCGAGCAGTACTTC

size: once
J: TRBJ1-5
D: TRBD1
V: TRBV9
CDR3: CASSVATGGTGGIDQPQHF
DNA: TGTGCCAGCAGCGTAGCCACTGGGGGGACAGGGGGAATTGATCAGCCCCAGCATTTT

size: .
J: TRBJ2-1
D: TRBD2
V: TRBV19
CDR3: CASSPGLASNEQFF
DNA: TGTGCCAGTAGTCCAGGACTAGCGTCCAATGAGCAGTTCTTC

size: .
J: TRBJ1-2
D: .
V: TRBV25-1
CDR3: CASTEGYGYTF
DNA: TGTGCCAGCACGGAGGGCTATGGCTACACCTTC

size: .
J: TRBJ1-5
D: TRBD1
V: TRBV4-1
CDR3: CASSQKGGDRAYQPQHF
DNA: TGCGCCAGCAGCCAAAAAGGCGGGGACAGGGCATATCAGCCCCAGCATTTT

size: .
J: TRBJ2-3
D: .
V: TRBV25-1
CDR3: CASSARSETSTDTQYF
DNA: TGTGCCAGCAGTGCCCGTTCAGAGACTAGCACAGATACGCAGTATTTT

size: .
J: TRBJ1-6
D: .
V: TRBV25-1
CDR3: CASSVGSYNSPLHF
DNA: TGTGCCAGCAGTGTAGGCTCCTATAATTCACCCCTCCACTTT

size: .
J: TRBJ2-2
D: TRBD1
V: TRBV7-3
CDR3: CASRRGQGTGELFF
DNA: TGTGCCAGCCGCCGGGGACAGGGCACCGGGGAGCTGTTTTTT

size: .
J: TRBJ1-1
D: TRBD1
V: TRBV11-3
CDR3: CASSYRQGRIVMNTEAFF
DNA: TGTGCCAGCAGCTACCGACAGGGTCGAATCGTCATGAACACTGAAGCTTTCTTT

size: .
J: TRBJ2-1
D: TRBD1
V: TRBV5-1
CDR3: CASSLVAGTGYNEQFF
DNA: TGCGCCAGCAGCTTGGTAGCCGGGACAGGCTACAATGAGCAGTTCTTC

size: .
J: TRBJ2-1
D: TRBD2
V: TRBV30
CDR3: CAWSHDSGINEQFF
DNA: TGTGCCTGGAGTCATGATAGCGGGATAAATGAGCAGTTCTTC

size: .
J: TRBJ2-4
D: .
V: TRBV28
CDR3: CASIGLLGNIQYF
DNA: TGTGCCAGCATCGGGCTGTTGGGGAACATTCAGTACTTC

size: .
J: TRBJ1-1
D: .
V: TRBV19
CDR3: CASSIRRGGFGTEAFF
DNA: TGTGCCAGTAGTATACGGCGAGGGGGATTCGGCACTGAAGCTTTCTTT

size: .
J: TRBJ1-2
D: .
V: TRBV6-5
CDR3: CASSDLGSNYGYTF
DNA: TGTGCCAGCAGTGACCTCGGGTCTAACTATGGCTACACCTTC

size: .
J: TRBJ2-2
D: .
V: TRBV7-9
CDR3: CASSLELGSAELFF
DNA: TGTGCCAGCAGCTTAGAATTAGGCTCGGCGGAGCTGTTTTTT

size: .
J: TRBJ1-6
D: .
V: TRBV28
CDR3: CASSLWDSELNSPLHF
DNA: TGTGCCAGCAGTTTATGGGACAGCGAGTTAAATTCACCCCTCCACTTT

size: .
J: TRBJ2-3
D: .
V: TRBV6-5
CDR3: CASSYGQYTDTQYF
DNA: TGTGCCAGCAGTTACGGGCAATACACAGATACGCAGTATTTT

size: .
J: TRBJ1-2
D: TRBD1
V: TRBV30
CDR3: CAWAGTANYGYTF
DNA: TGTGCCTGGGCCGGGACAGCGAACTATGGCTACACCTTC

size: .
J: TRBJ1-1
D: .
V: TRBV28
CDR3: CASSLKRAEAFF
DNA: TGTGCCAGCAGTTTGAAGAGGGCTGAAGCTTTCTTT

size: .
J: TRBJ2-2
D: .
V: TRBV11-3
CDR3: CASSLDGRGRRGVNTGELFF
DNA: TGTGCCAGCAGCTTAGACGGCCGGGGGCGCAGGGGCGTGAACACCGGGGAGCTGTTTTTT

size: .
J: TRBJ2-1
D: TRBD1
V: TRBV4-1
CDR3: CASSMPGQGFNEQFF
DNA: TGCGCCAGCAGCATGCCGGGACAGGGGTTCAATGAGCAGTTCTTC

size: .
J: TRBJ2-2
D: .
V: TRBV5-1
CDR3: CASSLVAGRNTGELFF
DNA: TGCGCCAGCAGCTTGGTGGCAGGGAGGAACACCGGGGAGCTGTTTTTT

size: .
J: TRBJ2-3
D: .
V: TRBV7-3
CDR3: CASSLTRSDTQYF
DNA: TGTGCCAGCAGCTTAACTCGGAGCGATACGCAGTATTTT

size: .
J: TRBJ1-5
D: .
V: TRBV18
CDR3: CASSPGVANQPQHF
DNA: TGTGCCAGCTCACCCGGGGTGGCTAATCAGCCCCAGCATTTT

size: .
J: TRBJ1-4
D: .
V: TRBV19
CDR3: CASLAHEKLFF
DNA: TGTGCCAGTCTGGCTCACGAAAAACTGTTTTTT